This T cell receptor beta chain appears in the sequencing data of a study of T cells after yellow fever vaccination. Study-level background: Preparing low-cell-number fractions relied on SMART-Seq v4 Ultra Low Input. Study outcomes and limitations: Booster sampling recovered most clones from primary vaccination (around 97% CD4, roughly 90% CD8). Although the secondary response was weaker, it peaked faster, at day 5 versus 15.

J gave up 0 bases and V 5 bases, and 4 bases lay outside the gene matches. The CDR3 extends over 16 amino acids. CDR1 SNHLY and CDR2 FYNNEI come from the germline V gene. The table lists this clonotype with many counts. Its antigen is not identified. TCRdb passed the 5' RACE reads through MiXCR, listing each CDR3 protein once. Among just over 250,000 distinct CDR3 sequences listed, around 5.3% were seen once. The source is a man aged 18 to 29 who received the YFV17D yellow fever vaccine. The sample here was CD4+ T cells sorted from PBMCs, taken on the day of the yellow fever booster vaccination. This sequence joins TRBV2 and TRBJ1-5; 10 nucleotides line up with TRBD1. The CDR3 DNA reads TGTGCCAGCAGTTATGGACAGGGGGTTAGCAATCAGCCCCAGCATTTT. Translating gives CASSYGQGVSNQPQHF. Based on the CDR3 plus reference TRBV2 and TRBJ1-5, the full variable domain is EPEVTQTPSHQVTQMGQEVILRCVPISNHLYFYWYRQILGQKVEFLVSFYNNEISEKSEIFDDQFSVERPDGSNFTLKIRSTKLEDSAMYFCASSYGQGVSNQPQHFGDGTRLSIL.